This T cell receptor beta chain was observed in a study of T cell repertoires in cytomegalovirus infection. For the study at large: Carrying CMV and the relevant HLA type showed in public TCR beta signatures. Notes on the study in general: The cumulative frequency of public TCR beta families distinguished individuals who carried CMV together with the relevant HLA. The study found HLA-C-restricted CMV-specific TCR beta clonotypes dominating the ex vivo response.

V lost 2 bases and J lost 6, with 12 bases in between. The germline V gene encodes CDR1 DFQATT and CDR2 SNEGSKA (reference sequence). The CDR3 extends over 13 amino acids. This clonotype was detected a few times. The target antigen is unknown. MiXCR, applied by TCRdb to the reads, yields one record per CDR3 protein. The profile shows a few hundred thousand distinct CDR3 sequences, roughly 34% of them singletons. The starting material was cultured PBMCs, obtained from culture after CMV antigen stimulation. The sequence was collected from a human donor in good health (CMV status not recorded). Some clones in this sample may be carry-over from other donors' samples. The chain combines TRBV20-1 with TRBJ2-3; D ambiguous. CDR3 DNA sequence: TGCAGTGCTAGACTCCCCCCCAGGGATACGCAGTATTTT. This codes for CSARLPPRDTQYF.